The rows below give T cell receptor beta chains drawn from one sample of a study of T cell responses to AZD1222 COVID-19 vaccine. Sequenced by immunoSEQ multiplex PCR; TCRdb stores in-frame clones only, minus some. This repertoire shows some 120,000 clones, almost 90% found once; its top ten account for about a tenth. The specimen comprised peripheral blood, sampled on day 0 of AZD1222 vaccination. All receptors derive from an adult in good health. The CDR3 runs from the conserved cysteine through the conserved F or W. D genes are given only for firm matches. The size of a clone is reported for some rows only, either as once, few or many, or as a class for expanded clones.

length | J | D | V | size | DNA | CDR3
15 | TRBJ2-5 | - | TRBV11-1 | - | TGTGCCAGCAGCCTTGAGTTCGGTCTTGGGGAGACCCAGTACTTC | CASSLEFGLGETQYF
15 | TRBJ2-1 | TRBD2 | TRBV7-2 | once | TGTGCCAGCAGCTTGACCAGCGGGAGAAGGAATGAGCAGTTCTTC | CASSLTSGRRNEQFF
17 | TRBJ2-1 | - | TRBV6-2/TRBV6-3 | - | TGTGCCAGCAGTTACTCACAGGCCAAGGGCACTTACAATGAGCAGTTCTTC | CASSYSQAKGTYNEQFF
16 | TRBJ1-2 | - | TRBV5-1 | - | TGCGCCAGCAGCTTGGCGCGGCGACAGGACAACTATGGCTACACCTTC | CASSLARRQDNYGYTF
14 | TRBJ1-2 | - | TRBV6-5 | - | TGTGCCAGCAGTTACTCGAGGGGGGCCGGCGGCTACACCTTC | CASSYSRGAGGYTF
13 | TRBJ1-2 | - | TRBV19 | - | TGTGCCAGTAGTATGCTCTATGACTATGGCTACACCTTC | CASSMLYDYGYTF
16 | TRBJ1-5 | - | TRBV7-2 | - | TGTGCCAGCAGCTTAGTCGGGGGGAATAGCAATCAGCCCCAGCATTTT | CASSLVGGNSNQPQHF
16 | TRBJ2-7 | - | TRBV7-8 | - | TGTGCCAGCAGCCCCAGGGCGGCAGGGATGTCCTACGAGCAGTACTTC | CASSPRAAGMSYEQYF
14 | TRBJ1-2 | - | TRBV6-4 | - | TGTGCCAGCAACCCCCCCTGGAGGTCCTATGGCTACACCTTC | CASNPPWRSYGYTF
14 | TRBJ2-4 | - | TRBV5-4 | - | TGTGCCAGCAGCCCTCCGCTAGCCAAAAACATTCAGTACTTC | CASSPPLAKNIQYF
15 | TRBJ1-6 | - | TRBV18 | - | TGTGCCAGCTCATCTTATGACAGTTTCAATTCACCCCTCCACTTT | CASSSYDSFNSPLHF
16 | TRBJ1-3 | TRBD1 | TRBV28 | - | TGTGCCAGCAGTGGAGGGAGGACAGGGCCAGGAAACACCATATATTTT | CASSGGRTGPGNTIYF
14 | TRBJ1-5 | TRBD1 | TRBV12-5 | - | TGTGCTAGTGGTCCAGGACAGGGCAATCAGCCCCAGCATTTT | CASGPGQGNQPQHF
17 | TRBJ2-3 | - | TRBV5-8 | - | TGTGCCAGCAGCTTGACGTGGGGGCCCCAGGGCACAGATACGCAGTATTTT | CASSLTWGPQGTDTQYF
13 | TRBJ1-3 | - | TRBV11-1 | - | TGTGCCAGCAGCTTGGGCCGCGGAAACACCATATATTTT | CASSLGRGNTIYF
16 | TRBJ2-5 | - | TRBV6-2/TRBV6-3 | - | TGTGCCAGCAGCTCCACGAACCGGGGGCTCCAAGAGACCCAGTACTTC | CASSSTNRGLQETQYF
17 | TRBJ2-2 | - | TRBV5-1 | - | TGCGCCAGCAGACGAAACATAGAACCCTATCTCACCGGGGAGCTGTTTTTT | CASRRNIEPYLTGELFF
14 | TRBJ1-2 | TRBD1 | TRBV28 | - | TGTGCCAGCAGTACGGGACAGGGATTTTATGGCTACACCTTC | CASSTGQGFYGYTF
17 | TRBJ2-7 | - | TRBV9 | - | TGTGCCAGCAGCGTAGGACGGTCTGGGCTGGTTGGCTACGAGCAGTACTTC | CASSVGRSGLVGYEQYF
16 | TRBJ1-6 | - | TRBV2 | - | TGTGCCAGCAATCGGGAGGGACCTGTCTATAATTCACCCCTCCACTTT | CASNREGPVYNSPLHF
19 | TRBJ2-7 | TRBD1 | TRBV27 | - | TGTGCCAGCACCCCTATACGGACCCCAGGGACAGGGTTATCCTACGAGCAGTACTTC | CASTPIRTPGTGLSYEQYF
17 | TRBJ2-3 | - | TRBV27 | - | TGTGCCAGCAGTTTATCGCCGGGGGGCCGTAGAACAGATACGCAGTATTTT | CASSLSPGGRRTDTQYF
13 | TRBJ1-1 | TRBD1 | TRBV18 | - | TGTGCCAGTTCAGGGACAGACAGCACTGAAGCTTTCTTT | CASSGTDSTEAFF
15 | TRBJ1-6 | - | TRBV28 | - | TGTGCCAGCACCCAATCGAGCTCCTATAATTCACCCCTCCACTTT | CASTQSSSYNSPLHF
11 | TRBJ2-7 | - | TRBV12-3/TRBV12-4 | - | TGTGCCAGCTCCATATTCGGCGAGCAGTACTTC | CASSIFGEQYF
12 | TRBJ1-3 | - | TRBV30 | - | TGTGCCTGGGGGACTGTTGGAAACACCATATATTTT | CAWGTVGNTIYF
13 | TRBJ1-5 | - | TRBV30 | - | TGTGCCTGGAGTGGAAGGGGGAATCAGCCCCAGCATTTT | CAWSGRGNQPQHF
16 | TRBJ2-5 | TRBD1 | TRBV18 | - | TGTGCCAGCTCACCAAGAAGGGACAGGGGTGCGGAGACCCAGTACTTC | CASSPRRDRGAETQYF
15 | TRBJ1-6 | - | TRBV18 | once | TGTGCCAGCTCACCACCGGAGGGGGGCATCTCACCCCTCCACTTT | CASSPPEGGISPLHF
16 | TRBJ2-7 | TRBD1 | TRBV7-8 | - | TGTGCCAGCAGCAGACAGGGGGTAATAAGGGTCTACGAGCAGTACTTC | CASSRQGVIRVYEQYF
14 | TRBJ2-7 | TRBD1 | TRBV5-6 | - | TGTGCCAGCAGCTCGACAGGGGGTGCGGACGAGCAGTACTTC | CASSSTGGADEQYF
15 | TRBJ1-2 | - | TRBV4-3 | - | TGCGCCAGCAGCCAAGCCGACATGGAACACTATGGCTACACCTTC | CASSQADMEHYGYTF
15 | TRBJ1-1 | - | TRBV4-1 | - | TGCGCCAGCAGCCAAGGCCCCGGGAGCCGTTTAGAAGCTTTCTTT | CASSQGPGSRLEAFF
14 | TRBJ1-5 | - | TRBV6-2/TRBV6-3 | - | TGTGCCAGCAGTTTCGACTCGAGCAATCAGCCCCAGCATTTT | CASSFDSSNQPQHF
17 | TRBJ2-2 | TRBD2 | TRBV7-3 | - | TGTGCCAGCAGCACTGCAGGGACTAGACTTAACACCGGGGAGCTGTTTTTT | CASSTAGTRLNTGELFF
11 | TRBJ1-5 | - | TRBV7-6 | - | TGTGCCAGCAGCTTCAACGGGCCCCAGCATTTT | CASSFNGPQHF
14 | TRBJ1-2 | - | TRBV9 | - | TGTGCCAGCAGCGTAGAGGAGCGAGTGAGTGGCTACACCTTC | CASSVEERVSGYTF
16 | TRBJ1-2 | TRBD1 | TRBV5-8 | - | TGTGCCAGCAGCTTGAAGGGCACAGGGGATCGGTATGGCTACACCTTC | CASSLKGTGDRYGYTF
10 | TRBJ2-7 | - | TRBV12-3/TRBV12-4 | - | TGTGCCAGCGCTCAGGGGAAGCAGTACTTC | CASAQGKQYF
14 | TRBJ2-5 | TRBD1 | TRBV5-1 | - | TGCGCCAGCAGCTTCCCGGACAGGGGGGAGACCCAGTACTTC | CASSFPDRGETQYF
15 | TRBJ1-4 | TRBD1 | TRBV6-6 | - | TGTGCCAGCAGCTCGAGAGACAGGGGCATTGAAAAACTGTTTTTT | CASSSRDRGIEKLFF
15 | TRBJ2-1 | TRBD2 | TRBV30 | - | TGTGCCTGGAGTGTGACTAGCGTTTCCTACAATGAGCAGTTCTTC | CAWSVTSVSYNEQFF
14 | TRBJ1-1 | - | TRBV6-1 | - | TGTGCCAGCAGTGAGGGGACGTTGAACACTGAAGCTTTCTTT | CASSEGTLNTEAFF
12 | TRBJ1-5 | - | TRBV7-9 | - | TGTGCCAGCACCTCCCCGAATCAGCCCCAGCATTTT | CASTSPNQPQHF
12 | TRBJ1-1 | - | TRBV28 | once | TGTGCCAGCACTTTCTCGAACACTGAAGCTTTCTTT | CASTFSNTEAFF
15 | TRBJ1-5 | - | TRBV28 | - | TGTGCCAGCAGTTTATTGGGGAGGGTGGGACAGCCCCAGCATTTT | CASSLLGRVGQPQHF
15 | TRBJ1-1 | - | TRBV6-5 | once | TGTGCCAGCAGTTACTCGTACGGGTCGGGGACTGAAGCTTTCTTT | CASSYSYGSGTEAFF
15 | TRBJ1-1 | TRBD1 | TRBV6-2/TRBV6-3 | - | TGTGCCAGCAGTTCCGGACAGGGGAAAGGCACTGAAGCTTTCTTT | CASSSGQGKGTEAFF
12 | TRBJ2-5 | - | TRBV7-9 | - | TGTGCCAGCGGTGGCGGACAAGAGACCCAGTACTTC | CASGGGQETQYF
15 | TRBJ1-5 | - | TRBV5-1 | - | TGCGCCAGCAGCTTGGAAGGGAATAGCAATCAGCCCCAGCATTTT | CASSLEGNSNQPQHF